Following are 12 T cell receptor beta chains from one sample sequenced in a study of T cell repertoires in cytomegalovirus infection. Each CDR3 protein is one row after TCRdb ran MiXCR on the reads. Counted here are approximately 490,000 distinct CDR3 sequences, about 10% occurring once; the ten biggest clones make up more than 8.5%. Input material: PBMCs. Source of these receptors: a human donor in good health (CMV status not recorded). Some clones in this sample may be carry-over from other donors' samples.

This clonotype was picked up a small number of times. The chain has TRBV9 and TRBJ1-6; D gene uncertain. CDR3 length: 15 amino acids. Germline assignment: CDR1 SGDLS and CDR2 YYNGEE. Trimming removed 4 bases from V and 7 bases from J, with 15 bases in between. For the CDR3, the DNA is TGTGCCAGCAGCAAAGGAGGGTCTCAAAATTCACCCCTCCACTTT. Translating it yields CASSKGGSQNSPLHF.

The table lists this clonotype with many counts. The chain uses TRBV11-2 and TRBJ1-1; the D gene is possibly TRBD1 (6 bases). The CDR3 covers 17 residues. Germline V CDR1 and CDR2: SGHAT, FQNNGV. Trimming took off 1 base at V and 5 bases at J, with 20 bases between the two ends. The CDR3 nucleotides are TGTGCCAGCAGCTTAGTGGCCCGGACAGTGCAAGGGACTGAAGCTTTCTTT. Protein: CASSLVARTVQGTEAFF.

The V call is TRBV30, the J call TRBJ2-7; 7 positions agree with TRBD1. Germline V CDR1 and CDR2: GTSNPN, SVGIG (reference sequence). The CDR3 runs 13 residues. J was trimmed by 1 base and V by 3 bases; bases with no gene match: 3. CDR3 nucleotide sequence: TGTGCCTGGAGCACAGGGGATTCCTACGAGCAGTACTTC. Translating gives CAWSTGDSYEQYF.

This clonotype was counted at least ten times. This chain joins TRBV7-9 and TRBJ1-4; D is undetermined. Trimming left V 5 bases short and J 13 bases short, with 17 bases between. Germline CDR1 is SEHNR and CDR2 is FQNEAQ (reference sequence). The CDR3 has 13 residues. The CDR3 coding sequence is TGTGCCAGCAGCCCAAGCGGGGTACAGCGACTGTTTTTT. This translates into CASSPSGVQRLFF.

This clonotype was counted many times. This rearrangement joins TRBV7-8 to TRBJ1-5; possibly TRBD1 for D (5 bases). V was trimmed by 7 bases and J by 3 bases, leaving 28 bases between them. The CDR3 length is 19 residues. Germline V gene lookup returns CDR1 SGHVS and CDR2 FQNEAQ. The CDR3 reads CASTETRQRGYRDNQPQHF. For the CDR3, the DNA is TGTGCCAGCACCGAAACCCGACAGCGGGGATATCGGGACAATCAGCCCCAGCATTTT.

This clonotype has ten or more counts. J is TRBJ2-1 and V is TRBV11-2; 9 bases match TRBD2. From germline, CDR1 is SGHAT and CDR2 FQNNGV. The CDR3 has 17 residues. Trimming removed 5 bases from V and 7 bases from J; junction bases left unmatched: 15. The CDR3 is CASSDNLASGVSNEQFF. Written as DNA, the CDR3 is TGTGCCAGCAGCGACAACCTTGCTAGCGGGGTCTCGAATGAGCAGTTCTTC. Full variable domain (remainder filled in from reference TRBV11-2 and TRBJ2-1): EAGVAQSPRYKIIEKRQSVAFWCNPISGHATLYWYQQILGQGPKLLIQFQNNGVVDDSQLPKDRFSAERLKGVDSTLKIQPAKLEDSAVYLCASSDNLASGVSNEQFFGPGTRLTVL.

The table lists this clonotype with many counts. The rearrangement joins TRBV11-2 to TRBJ1-3; TRBD1 is a possible D gene (5 bases). This CDR3 has 15 residues. Germline lookup yields CDR1 SGHAT and CDR2 FQNNGV. Trimming pared 4 bases from V and 4 bases from J, leaving 14 bases between. DNA of the CDR3: TGTGCCAGCAGCTGGGACTCCCAGAAAGGAAACACCATATATTTT. Translated: CASSWDSQKGNTIYF.

The chain is built from TRBV6-6 and TRBJ2-7; D uncertain. CDR3 size: 12 residues. Germline V gene lookup returns CDR1 MNHNY and CDR2 SVGAGI (reference sequence). V gave up 2 bases and J gave up 0 bases, with 2 bases separating them. This CDR3 reads CASSYHSYEQYF. CDR3 nucleotide sequence: TGTGCCAGCAGTTACCACTCCTACGAGCAGTACTTC.

This chain connects TRBV19 to TRBJ2-7, with D perhaps matching TRBD2 (6 bases). The CDR3 runs 15 residues. Germline loops: CDR1 LNHDA, CDR2 SQIVND (reference sequence). The V gene lost 5 bases and the J gene lost 4 bases, with 18 bases spanning the gap. CDR3 DNA sequence: TGTGCCAGTAGTTCGCCGGGGGATCTACGTTACGAGCAGTACTTC. Amino acids: CASSSPGDLRYEQYF.

This clonotype occurred a few times. The chain recombines TRBV11-2 with TRBJ1-1; perhaps TRBD1 as D (6 bases). Germline V gene sequence: CDR1 SGHAT, CDR2 FQNNGV. This CDR3 is 15 amino acids long. Trimming removed 7 bases from V and 4 bases from J, with 19 bases in between. CDR3 sequence: CASILHSTGSTEAFF. DNA of the CDR3: TGTGCCAGCATACTTCATAGTACAGGGAGCACTGAAGCTTTCTTT.

Ten or more counts support this clonotype. The chain couples TRBV7-6 to TRBJ1-4; D remains ambiguous. Germline CDR1 and CDR2: SGHVS and FNYEAQ. This CDR3 comprises 16 residues. Trimming stripped 5 bases from V and 6 bases from J, with 19 bases between. CDR3 in amino acids: CASSPRLGGNDEKLFF. CDR3 coding DNA: TGTGCCAGCAGCCCCCGTTTGGGCGGTAATGATGAAAAACTGTTTTTT.

The sample holds many counts of this clonotype. The chain recombines TRBV5-1 with TRBJ1-1; TRBD1 agrees at 8 bases. V dropped 0 bases and J dropped 4; count of bases not matched to a gene: 8. This CDR3 is built from 16 residues. The germline V gene has CDR1 SGHRS and CDR2 YFSETQ. CDR3 DNA sequence: TGCGCCAGCAGCTTGGCCCCGTCAGGGGGCCGCACTGAAGCTTTCTTT. This gives the protein CASSLAPSGGRTEAFF.